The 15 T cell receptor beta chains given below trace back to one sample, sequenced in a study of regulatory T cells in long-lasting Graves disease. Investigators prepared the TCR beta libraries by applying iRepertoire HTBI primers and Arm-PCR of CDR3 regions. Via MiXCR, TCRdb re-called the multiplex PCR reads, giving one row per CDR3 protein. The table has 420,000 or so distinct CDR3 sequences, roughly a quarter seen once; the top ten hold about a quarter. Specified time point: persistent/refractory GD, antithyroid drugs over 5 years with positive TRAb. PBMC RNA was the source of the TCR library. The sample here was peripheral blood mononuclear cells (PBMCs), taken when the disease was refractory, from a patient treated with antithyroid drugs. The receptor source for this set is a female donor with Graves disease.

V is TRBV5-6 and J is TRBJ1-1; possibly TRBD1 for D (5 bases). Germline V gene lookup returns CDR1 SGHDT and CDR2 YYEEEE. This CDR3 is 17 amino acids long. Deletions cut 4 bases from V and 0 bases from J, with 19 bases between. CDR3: CASSPPPGLGLNTEAFF. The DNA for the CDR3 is TGTGCCAGCAGCCCTCCCCCCGGACTGGGACTGAACACTGAAGCTTTCTTT.

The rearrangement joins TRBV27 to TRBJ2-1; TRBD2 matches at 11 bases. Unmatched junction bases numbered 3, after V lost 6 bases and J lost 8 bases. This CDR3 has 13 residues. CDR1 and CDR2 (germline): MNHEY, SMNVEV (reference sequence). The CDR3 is CASRLAGVDEQFF. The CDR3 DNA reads TGTGCCAGCAGACTAGCGGGAGTTGATGAGCAGTTCTTC.

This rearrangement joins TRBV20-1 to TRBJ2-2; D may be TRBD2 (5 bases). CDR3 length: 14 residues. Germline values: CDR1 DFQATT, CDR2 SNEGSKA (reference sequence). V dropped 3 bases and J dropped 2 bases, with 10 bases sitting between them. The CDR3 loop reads CSASDYRNTGELFF. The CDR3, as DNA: TGCAGTGCTAGCGACTACAGAAACACCGGGGAGCTGTTTTTT.

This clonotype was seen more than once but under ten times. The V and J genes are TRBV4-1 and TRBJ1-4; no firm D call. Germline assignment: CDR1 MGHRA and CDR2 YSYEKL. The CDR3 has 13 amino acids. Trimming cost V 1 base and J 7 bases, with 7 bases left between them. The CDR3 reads CASSQGFPEKLFF. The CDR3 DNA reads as TGCGCCAGCAGCCAAGGTTTCCCTGAAAAACTGTTTTTT.

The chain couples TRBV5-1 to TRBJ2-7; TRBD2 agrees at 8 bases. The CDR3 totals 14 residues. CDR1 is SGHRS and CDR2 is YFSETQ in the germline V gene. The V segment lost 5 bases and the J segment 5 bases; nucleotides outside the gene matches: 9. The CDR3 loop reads CASRVTSGSDEQYF. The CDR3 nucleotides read TGCGCCAGCAGGGTTACTAGCGGTTCCGACGAGCAGTACTTC.

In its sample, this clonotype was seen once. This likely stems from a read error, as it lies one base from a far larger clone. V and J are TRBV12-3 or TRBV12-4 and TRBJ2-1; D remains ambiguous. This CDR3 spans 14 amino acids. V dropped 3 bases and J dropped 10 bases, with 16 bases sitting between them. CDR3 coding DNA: TGTGCCAGCAGTTTGATTAACGGAGCCTACGAGCAGTTCTTC. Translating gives CASSLINGAYEQFF.

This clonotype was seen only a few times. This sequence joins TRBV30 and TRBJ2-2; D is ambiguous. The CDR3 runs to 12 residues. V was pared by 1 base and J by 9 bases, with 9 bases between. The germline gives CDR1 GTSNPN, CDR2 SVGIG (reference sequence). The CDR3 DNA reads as TGTGCCTGGAGTGACCTCCCCCGGGAGCTGTTTTTT. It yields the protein CAWSDLPRELFF. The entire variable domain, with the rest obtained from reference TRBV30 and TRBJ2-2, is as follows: SQTIHQWPATLVQPVGSPLSLECTVEGTSNPNLYWYRQAAGRGLQLLFYSVGIGQISSEVPQNLSASRPQDRQFILSSKKLLLSDSGFYLCAWSDLPRELFFGEGSRLTVL.

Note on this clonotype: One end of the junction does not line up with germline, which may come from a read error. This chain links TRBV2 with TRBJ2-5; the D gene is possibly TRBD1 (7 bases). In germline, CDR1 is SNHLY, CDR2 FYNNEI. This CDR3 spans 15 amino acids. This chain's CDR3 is CAGSAPRGVGETQYF. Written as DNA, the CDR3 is TGTGCCGGCAGCGCCCCCAGGGGGGTAGGGGAGACCCAGTACTTC.

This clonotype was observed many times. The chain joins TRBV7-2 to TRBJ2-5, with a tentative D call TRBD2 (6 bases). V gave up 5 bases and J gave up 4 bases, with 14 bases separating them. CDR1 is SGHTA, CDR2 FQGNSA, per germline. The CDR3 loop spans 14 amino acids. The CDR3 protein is CASSPLWGGETQYF. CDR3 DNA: TGTGCCAGCAGCCCCCTCTGGGGAGGAGAGACCCAGTACTTC.

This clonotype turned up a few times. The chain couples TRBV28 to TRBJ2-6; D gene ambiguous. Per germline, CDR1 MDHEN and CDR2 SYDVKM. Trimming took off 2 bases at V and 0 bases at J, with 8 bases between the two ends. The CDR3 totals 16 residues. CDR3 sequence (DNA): TGTGCCAGCAGTTTAACCTACAGCTCTGGGGCCAACGTCCTGACTTTC. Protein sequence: CASSLTYSSGANVLTF. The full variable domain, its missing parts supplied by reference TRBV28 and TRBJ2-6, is DVKVTQSSRYLVKRTGEKVFLECVQDMDHENMFWYRQDPGLGLRLIYFSYDVKMKEKGDIPEGYSVSREKKERFSLILESASTNQTSMYLCASSLTYSSGANVLTFGAGSRLTVL.

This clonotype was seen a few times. The CDR3 DNA reads TGCAGTGCCCCTATTGGTGAAGCTTTCTTT. Protein product: CSAPIGEAFF. This rearrangement joins TRBV20-1 to TRBJ1-1; D is unclear. Germline CDR1 DFQATT, CDR2 SNEGSKA (reference sequence). Trimming cost V 6 bases and J 7 bases, with 9 bases left between them. This CDR3 comprises 10 residues.

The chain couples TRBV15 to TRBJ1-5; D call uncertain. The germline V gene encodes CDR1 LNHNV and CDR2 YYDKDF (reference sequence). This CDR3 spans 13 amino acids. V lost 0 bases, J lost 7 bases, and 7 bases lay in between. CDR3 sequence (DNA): TGTGCCACCAGCAGAGATGGAGGGCAGCCCCAGCATTTT. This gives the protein CATSRDGGQPQHF.

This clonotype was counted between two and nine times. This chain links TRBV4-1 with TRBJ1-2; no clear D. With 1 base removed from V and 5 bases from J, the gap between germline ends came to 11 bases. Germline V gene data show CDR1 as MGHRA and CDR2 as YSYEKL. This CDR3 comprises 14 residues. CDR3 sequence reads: CASSQVVTAYGYTF. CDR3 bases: TGCGCCAGCAGCCAAGTGGTAACGGCATATGGCTACACCTTC.

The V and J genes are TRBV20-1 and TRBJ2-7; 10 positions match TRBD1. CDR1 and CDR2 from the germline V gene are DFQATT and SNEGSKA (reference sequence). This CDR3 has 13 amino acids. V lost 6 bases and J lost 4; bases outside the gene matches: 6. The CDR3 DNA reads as TGCAGTGCCGAGACAGGGGGCAAGTACGAGCAGTACTTC. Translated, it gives CSAETGGKYEQYF.

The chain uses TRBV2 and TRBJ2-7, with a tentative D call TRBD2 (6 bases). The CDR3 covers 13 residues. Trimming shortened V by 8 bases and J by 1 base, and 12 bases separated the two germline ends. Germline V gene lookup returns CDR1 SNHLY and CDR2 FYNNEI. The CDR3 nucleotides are TGTGCCAGCCGGGACTGGGGGTCCTACGAGCAGTACTTC. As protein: CASRDWGSYEQYF.